This T cell receptor beta chain was recorded in a study of HIV-infected children after antiretroviral therapy interruption. Looking at the study overall: Interruption group median age about 10 years; continuous group roughly 8 years. In continuous treatment, analyzed samples were from weeks 0, 48 and 150.

There are many counts of this clonotype. Stated treatment: PENTA 11 planned treatment interruption arm or continuous ART arm. From thawed PBMCs, memory CD8+ CD45RO+ CD45RA- T cells were sorted. The TCR library was built from RNA with a 3' RACE protocol and unique molecular identifiers. A single record per CDR3 protein comes from TCRdb applying MiXCR to the 3' RACE reads. Of 7,000 or so distinct CDR3 sequences listed, more than 15% are singletons. J was trimmed by 6 bases and V by 7 bases; bases with no gene match: 9. The CDR3 has 14 residues. This sequence originates from a pool of human donors with HIV. The rearrangement joins TRBV12-3 or TRBV12-4 to TRBJ2-7; 10 bases map to TRBD1. The sequencing here drew on CD45RO+ CD8+ T cells from PBMCs, pooled from several time points, taken from a donor given antiretroviral therapy, either interrupted or continuous. Subset described: memory CD8+ CD45RO+ CD45RA- T cells. CDR3 loop: CASTPGQGKLEQYF. DNA of the CDR3: TGTGCCAGCACCCCGGGACAGGGGAAGCTCGAGCAGTACTTC.